A selection of T cell receptor beta chains follows, all from one sample in a study of OX40 agonist ivuxolimab in advanced cancers. This table comes from immunoSEQ multiplex PCR, and its TCRdb copy is limited to in-frame clones, with some not included. Counted here are roughly 18,000 clones, about four fifths occurring once; the ten biggest clones make up about 2.4%. The sequencing used CD4+ or CD8+ T cells sorted from blood, collected in a trial of the OX40 agonist ivuxolimab. The source of these receptors is an adult with an advanced solid tumor such as melanoma, head and neck, liver or kidney cancer. Each CDR3 is given with its conserved first and last residue. The order of the fields is CDR3 DNA, CDR3 protein, D gene, clone size, V gene, J gene. A D gene is named only where the DNA matches it firmly. Clone size is stated in some rows and not others, as once, few, many or a class when expanded.

TGCGCCAGCAGCCCACTCCAGGGGGTCAACGAGCAGTACTTC	CASSPLQGVNEQYF	TRBD1	-	TRBV5-1	TRBJ2-7
TGTGCCAGCAGCCCGATGACTAGCGGAACCTACGAGCAGTACTTC	CASSPMTSGTYEQYF	TRBD2	-	TRBV7-6	TRBJ2-7
TGTGCCAGCAGCCAAGCACTAACAGACACAGATACGCAGTATTTT	CASSQALTDTDTQYF	-	-	TRBV4-2	TRBJ2-3
TGTGCCAGCAGCACGACTAGCGGCTCCTACGAGCAGTACTTC	CASSTTSGSYEQYF	TRBD2	-	TRBV7-2	TRBJ2-7
TGTGCCAGCAGTGTATATACAAGTTCACCCCTCCACTTT	CASSVYTSSPLHF	-	-	TRBV25-1	TRBJ1-6
TGTGCCAGCAGCCCCCCCCGACAGGGACTGCGGGGCTATGGCTACACCTTC	CASSPPRQGLRGYGYTF	TRBD1	-	TRBV7-9	TRBJ1-2
TGCGCCAGCAGTGACGCGGCTAGCGGGGGCAATGAGCAGTTCTTC	CASSDAASGGNEQFF	TRBD2	-	TRBV10-1	TRBJ2-1
TGTGCCAGCAGCTCAATGGGAGAGGGTGAGCAGTTCTTC	CASSSMGEGEQFF	-	-	TRBV11-3	TRBJ2-1
TGTGCCAGCTCCCAACCGGACCTCTTTAGGGGCACAGATACGCAGTATTTT	CASSQPDLFRGTDTQYF	-	-	TRBV18	TRBJ2-3
TGCAGCGTCCGCGCGGGCTATGAGCAGTTCTTC	CSVRAGYEQFF	-	few	TRBV29-1	TRBJ2-1
TGTGCCAGCTCACCCCGTCAGGGAGGGGGGCCAGAGACCCAGTACTTC	CASSPRQGGGPETQYF	-	-	TRBV18	TRBJ2-5
TGCAGCGTTCCAAGGCTTTATAACACCGGGGAGCTGTTTTTT	CSVPRLYNTGELFF	-	-	TRBV29-1	TRBJ2-2
TGTGCCAGCAGGCCCGGGACAGGGCTCGACTATGGCTACACCTTC	CASRPGTGLDYGYTF	TRBD1	-	TRBV9	TRBJ1-2
TGTGCCTGGAGTGTTTTTGGGCAGGGACAAGAGACCCAGTACTTC	CAWSVFGQGQETQYF	-	-	TRBV30	TRBJ2-5
TGTGCCAGCAGTCTGGGACAGGGAGCAGATACGCAGTATTTT	CASSLGQGADTQYF	TRBD1	once	TRBV28	TRBJ2-3
TGTGCCAGCGGGGGACGGGGGATCTCCTACGAGCAGTACTTC	CASGGRGISYEQYF	-	once	TRBV28	TRBJ2-7
TGTGCCAGCAGCCGACCAGGGTACGAGCAGTACTTC	CASSRPGYEQYF	-	few	TRBV11-1	TRBJ2-7
TGTGCCAGCAGCCAACTAAGCACAGATACGCAGTATTTT	CASSQLSTDTQYF	-	-	TRBV14	TRBJ2-3